This TCR beta chain derives from a study of blood T cell repertoires in COVID-19. Study summary: The cDNA or gDNA used as material had been derived from T cells, B-cell-depleted T cells, or PBMCs.

The germline CDR1 and CDR2 sequences are KGHSH and LQKENI. The CDR3 sequence is 16 residues long. Trimming took 0 bases from V and 2 from J, leaving 13 bases between them. Using immunoSEQ multiplex PCR, the repertoire was profiled, and TCRdb retains in-frame clones only, with some absent. Of over 150,000 clones in the sample, about 83% were seen once. The gene calls are TRBV18 and TRBJ1-2; D perhaps matches TRBD1 (6 bases). Material: peripheral blood. The sequence was collected from a woman aged 70-85 years with COVID-19, enrolled during active disease. This CDR3 reads CASSPPDRLLNYGYTF. In nucleotides, the CDR3 is TGTGCCAGCTCACCACCGGACAGACTTTTAAACTATGGCTACACCTTC. Full variable domain (remainder filled in from reference TRBV18 and TRBJ1-2): NAGVMQNPRHLVRRRGQEARLRCSPMKGHSHVYWYRQLPEEGLKFMVYLQKENIIDESGMPKERFSAEFPKEGPSILRIQQVVRGDSAAYFCASSPPDRLLNYGYTFGSGTRLTVV.